The T cell receptor (beta chain) under discussion was sequenced for a study of preoperative IRX-2 immunotherapy in early breast cancer. Specified treatment: preoperative locoregional IRX-2 cytokine immunotherapy. Patients received preoperative, locoregional IRX-2 cytokine immunotherapy in a phase Ib study. V was clipped by 4 bases and J by 5 bases; unmatched bases: 6. The CDR3 runs 15 residues. Per the germline V gene, CDR1 is SGHTA and CDR2 is FQGTGA. Generated by immunoSEQ multiplex PCR, the TCRdb table keeps only in-frame clones and is missing some. The repertoire holds 25,000 or so clones, with about 95% as singletons.

Sequences were derived from tumor tissue, sampled after IRX-2 immunotherapy. The receptor's source is a human donor with breast cancer. The chain recombines TRBV7-3 with TRBJ2-2; TRBD2 agrees at 8 bases. The CDR3 DNA sequence: TGTGCCAGCAGCTCCTCGGGAGGGCGGACCGGGGAGCTGTTTTTT. It specifies CASSSSGGRTGELFF.